This T cell receptor (beta chain) stems from a study of shared clonotypes between healthy human individuals. This clone was observed a handful of times. Its antigen is still unknown. This CDR3 region has 16 residues. J gave up 8 bases and V 0 bases, and 8 bases lay outside the gene matches. The V gene's germline CDR1 is SGHRS and CDR2 YFSETQ. Libraries were prepared by immunoSEQ multiplex PCR; TCRdb keeps only in-frame clonotypes and omits some of them. This sample has roughly 1,100,000 clones, with around four fifths found just once. Study-wide points: Naive subsets generally exceeded memory subsets in estimated richness.

This clonotype was sampled from a man aged 18-30 years in good health. The sample comprised memory CD4+ T cells sorted from blood. Subset: CD45RA-negative fraction. The chain employs TRBV5-1 and TRBJ2-1; 10 nucleotides align to TRBD2. This chain's CDR3 is CASSLDLAGAIYEQFF. Here the CDR3 DNA reads TGCGCCAGCAGCTTGGATCTAGCGGGAGCAATATATGAGCAGTTCTTC.